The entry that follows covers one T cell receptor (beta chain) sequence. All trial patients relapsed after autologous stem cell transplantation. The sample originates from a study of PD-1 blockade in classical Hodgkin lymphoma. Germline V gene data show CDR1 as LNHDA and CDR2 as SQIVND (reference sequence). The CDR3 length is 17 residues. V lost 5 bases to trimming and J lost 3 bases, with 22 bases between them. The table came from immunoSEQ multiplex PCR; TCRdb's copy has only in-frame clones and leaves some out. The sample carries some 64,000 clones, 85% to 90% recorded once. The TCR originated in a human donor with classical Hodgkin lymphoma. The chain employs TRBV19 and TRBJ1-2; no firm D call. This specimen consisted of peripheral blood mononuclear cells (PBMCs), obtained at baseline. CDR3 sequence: CASSPFYLTQADYGYTF. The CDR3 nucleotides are TGTGCCAGTAGTCCGTTCTACCTCACCCAAGCGGACTATGGCTACACCTTC.